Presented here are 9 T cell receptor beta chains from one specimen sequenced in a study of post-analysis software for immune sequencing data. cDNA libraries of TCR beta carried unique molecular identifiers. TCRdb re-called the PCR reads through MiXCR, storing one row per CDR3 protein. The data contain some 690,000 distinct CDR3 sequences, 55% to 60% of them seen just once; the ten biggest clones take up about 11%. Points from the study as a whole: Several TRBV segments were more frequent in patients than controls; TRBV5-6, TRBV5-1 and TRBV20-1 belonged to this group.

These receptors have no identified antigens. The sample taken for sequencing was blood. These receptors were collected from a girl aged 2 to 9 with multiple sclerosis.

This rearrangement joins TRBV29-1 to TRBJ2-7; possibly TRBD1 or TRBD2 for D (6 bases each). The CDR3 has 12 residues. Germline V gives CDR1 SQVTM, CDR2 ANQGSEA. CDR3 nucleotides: TGCAGTGCCCGGGGGCTCTCCTACGAGCAGTACTTC. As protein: CSARGLSYEQYF.

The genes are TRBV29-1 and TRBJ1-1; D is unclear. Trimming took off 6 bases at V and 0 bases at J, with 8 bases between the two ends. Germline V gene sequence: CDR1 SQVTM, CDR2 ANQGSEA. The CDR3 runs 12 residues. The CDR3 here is CSVVGMNTEAFF. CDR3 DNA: TGCAGCGTGGTAGGGATGAACACTGAAGCTTTCTTT.

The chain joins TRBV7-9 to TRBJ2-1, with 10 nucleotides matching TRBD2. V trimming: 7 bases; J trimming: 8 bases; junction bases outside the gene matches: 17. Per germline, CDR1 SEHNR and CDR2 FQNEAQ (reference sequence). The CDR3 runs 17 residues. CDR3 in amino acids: CASTPGSLAGDLYEQFF. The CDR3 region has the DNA TGTGCCAGCACCCCGGGCTCGCTAGCGGGAGATTTGTATGAGCAGTTCTTC.

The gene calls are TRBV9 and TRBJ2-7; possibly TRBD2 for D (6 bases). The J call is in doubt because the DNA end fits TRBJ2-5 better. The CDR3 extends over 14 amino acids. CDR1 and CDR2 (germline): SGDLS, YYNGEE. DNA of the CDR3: TGTGCCAGCAGCGTACTGGGAGGAGGAGAGACCCAGTACTTC. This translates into CASSVLGGGETQYF.

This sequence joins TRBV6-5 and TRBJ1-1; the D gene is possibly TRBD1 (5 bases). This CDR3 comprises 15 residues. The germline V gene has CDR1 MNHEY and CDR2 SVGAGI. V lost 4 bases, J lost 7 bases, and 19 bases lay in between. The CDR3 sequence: CASSSNRRPAYEAFF. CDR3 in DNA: TGTGCCAGCAGTTCTAACAGGCGCCCAGCATATGAAGCTTTCTTT.

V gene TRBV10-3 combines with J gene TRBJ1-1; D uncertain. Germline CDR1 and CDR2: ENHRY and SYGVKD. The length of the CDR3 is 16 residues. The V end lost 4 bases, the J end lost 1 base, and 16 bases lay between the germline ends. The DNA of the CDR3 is TGTGCCATCAGTGGGGCCCCTAAACATCCGAACACTGAAGCTTTCTTT. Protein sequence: CAISGAPKHPNTEAFF.

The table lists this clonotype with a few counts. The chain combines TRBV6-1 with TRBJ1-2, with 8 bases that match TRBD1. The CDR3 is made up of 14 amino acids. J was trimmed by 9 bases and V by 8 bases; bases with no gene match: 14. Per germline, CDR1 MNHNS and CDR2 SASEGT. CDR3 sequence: CASVNPGQGESYTF. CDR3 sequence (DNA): TGTGCCAGCGTAAACCCAGGACAGGGAGAAAGCTACACCTTC.

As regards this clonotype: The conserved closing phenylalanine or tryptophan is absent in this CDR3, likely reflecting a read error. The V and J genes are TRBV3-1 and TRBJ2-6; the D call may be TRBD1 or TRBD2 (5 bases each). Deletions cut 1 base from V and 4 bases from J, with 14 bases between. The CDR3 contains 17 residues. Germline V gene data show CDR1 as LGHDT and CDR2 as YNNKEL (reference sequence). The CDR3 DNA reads TGTGCCAGCAGCCAAGTGGTAGGGACCGCGGGGGCCAACGTCCTGACTTGC. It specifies CASSQVVGTAGANVLTC.

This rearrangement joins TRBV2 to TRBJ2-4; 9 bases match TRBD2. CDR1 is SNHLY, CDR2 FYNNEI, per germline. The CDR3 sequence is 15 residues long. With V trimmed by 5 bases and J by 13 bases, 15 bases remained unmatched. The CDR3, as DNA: TGTGCCAGCAGTTCCTCTAGCGGGACGCCCTTGGAGCAGTACTTC. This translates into CASSSSSGTPLEQYF.